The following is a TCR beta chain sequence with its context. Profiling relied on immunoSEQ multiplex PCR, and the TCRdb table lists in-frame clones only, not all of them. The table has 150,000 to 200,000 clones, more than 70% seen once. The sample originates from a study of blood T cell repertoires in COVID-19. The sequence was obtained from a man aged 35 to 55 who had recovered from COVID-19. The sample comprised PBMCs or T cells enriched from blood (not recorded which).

CDR3 nucleotides: TGCAGCGTTGCCGAGTTGTCGCGGGAGCTGTTTTTT. Residues: CSVAELSRELFF. The rearrangement uses TRBV29-1 and TRBJ2-2, with D unresolved. In germline, CDR1 is SQVTM, CDR2 ANQGSEA. The CDR3 loop spans 12 amino acids. V lost 4 bases to trimming and J lost 9 bases, with 12 bases between them.